This T cell receptor (beta chain) was observed in a study of CD8+ T cells in alopecia areata. Combined cutaneous lymph node cells underwent sorting by CD4, CD8alpha, NKG2D, NKG2ACE and additional markers. This clone has a handful of counts. Genes here carry mouse names. Read coverage stops 4 residues before the CDR3 terminus; the germline J gene supplies the remainder. The CDR3 sequence is 15 residues long. Trimming stripped 4 bases from V and 0 bases from J, with 12 bases between. Germline CDR1 FNHDT, CDR2 SITEND (reference sequence). It was cDNA, reverse transcribed from extracted RNA, that served as the sequencing template. Data came from immunoSEQ multiplex PCR; TCRdb stores just in-frame clones and leaves some out. This sample carries around 290,000 clones and no singletons, and 0.9% to 1.5% goes to the top ten.

V is TRBV19 and J is TRBJ2-5, with D perhaps TRBD1 (6 bases). The receptor was isolated from a C3H/HeJ mouse with alopecia areata. The mouse line has the MHC haplotype H2-k. Sequencing used CD4+ T cells sorted from a lymph node. The DNA read from the CDR3 is TGTGCCAGCAGTCTACAGGGAGTTAACCAAGAC. Translated: CASSLQGVNQD. The full CDR3 sequence reads CASSLQGVNQDTQYF. The variable domain in full, with the rest retrieved from reference TRBV19 and TRBJ2-5, is GGIITQTPKFLIGQEGQKLTLKCQQNFNHDTMYWYRQDSGKGLRLIYYSITENDLQKGDLSEGYDASREKKSSFSLTVTSAQKNEMAVFLCASSLQGVNQDTQYFGPGTRLLVL.